This T cell receptor beta chain was obtained from a study of shared clonotypes between healthy human individuals. Study-wide background: Researchers assigned three CD4 naive, three CD4 memory, two CD8 naive and one CD8 memory plate to each donor.

This table comes from immunoSEQ multiplex PCR, and its TCRdb copy is limited to in-frame clones, with some not included. This table holds just over 2,000,000 clones, about 95% found once. The naive CD8 fraction comprised CD45RO-negative cells positively selected for CCR7 and excluded terminally differentiated effector memory CD45RA+ cells. Notes on the study in general: When compared with the clonotypes that were shared by all four sorted-subset donors, the non-shared clonotypes turned out to have lower generation probabilities.

This clone was detected only a few times. Its antigen is currently unknown. CDR1 is SGHAT, CDR2 FQNNGV, per germline. The CDR3 is made up of 13 amino acids. Trimming took 1 base from V and 7 from J, leaving 10 bases between them. The TCR sequence derives from a man in his late teens or twenties in good health. This chain joins TRBV11-2 and TRBJ2-5; D unclear. Material: naive CD8+ T cells sorted from blood. CDR3 DNA sequence: TGTGCCAGCAGCTTAGGCGCGGCCGCGACCCAGTACTTC. This gives the protein CASSLGAAATQYF.